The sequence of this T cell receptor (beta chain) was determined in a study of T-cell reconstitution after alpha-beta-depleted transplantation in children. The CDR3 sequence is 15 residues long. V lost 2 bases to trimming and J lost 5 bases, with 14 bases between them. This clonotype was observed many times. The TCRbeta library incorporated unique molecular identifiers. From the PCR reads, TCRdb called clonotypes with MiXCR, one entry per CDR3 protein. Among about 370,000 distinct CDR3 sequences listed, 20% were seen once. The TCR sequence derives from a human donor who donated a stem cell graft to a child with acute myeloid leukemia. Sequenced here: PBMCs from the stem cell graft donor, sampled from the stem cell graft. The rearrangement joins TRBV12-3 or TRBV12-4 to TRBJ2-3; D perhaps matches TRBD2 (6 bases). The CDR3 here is CASSLSGGSGDTQYF. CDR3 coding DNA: TGTGCCAGCAGTTTATCCGGTGGTAGCGGAGATACGCAGTATTTT.